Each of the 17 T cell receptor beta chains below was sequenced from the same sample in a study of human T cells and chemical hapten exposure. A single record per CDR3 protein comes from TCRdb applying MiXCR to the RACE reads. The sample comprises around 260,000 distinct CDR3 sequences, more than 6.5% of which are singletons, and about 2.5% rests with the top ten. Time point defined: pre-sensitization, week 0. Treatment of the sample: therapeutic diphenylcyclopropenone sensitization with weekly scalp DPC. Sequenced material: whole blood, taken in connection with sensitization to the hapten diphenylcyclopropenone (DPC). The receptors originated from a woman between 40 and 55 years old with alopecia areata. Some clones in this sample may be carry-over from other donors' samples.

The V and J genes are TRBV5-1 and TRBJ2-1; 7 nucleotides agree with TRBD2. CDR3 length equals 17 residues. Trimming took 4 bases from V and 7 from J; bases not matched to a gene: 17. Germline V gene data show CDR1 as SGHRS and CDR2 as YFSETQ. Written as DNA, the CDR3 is TGCGCCAGCAGCCGAACCTCTAGCGGCGGGAATCGAAATGAGCAGTTCTTC. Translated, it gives CASSRTSSGGNRNEQFF.

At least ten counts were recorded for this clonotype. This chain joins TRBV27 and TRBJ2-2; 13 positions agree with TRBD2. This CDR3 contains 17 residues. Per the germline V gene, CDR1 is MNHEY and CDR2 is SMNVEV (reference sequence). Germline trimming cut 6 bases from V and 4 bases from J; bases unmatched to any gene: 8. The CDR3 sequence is CASSRGLAGFGTGELFF. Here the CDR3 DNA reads TGTGCCAGCAGCCGGGGACTAGCGGGATTTGGCACCGGGGAGCTGTTTTTT.

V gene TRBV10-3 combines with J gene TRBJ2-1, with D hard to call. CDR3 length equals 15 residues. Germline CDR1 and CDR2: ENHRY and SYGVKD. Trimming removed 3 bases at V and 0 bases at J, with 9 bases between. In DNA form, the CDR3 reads TGTGCCATCAGTGACAGCCTGAGCTCCTACAATGAGCAGTTCTTC. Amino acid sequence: CAISDSLSSYNEQFF.

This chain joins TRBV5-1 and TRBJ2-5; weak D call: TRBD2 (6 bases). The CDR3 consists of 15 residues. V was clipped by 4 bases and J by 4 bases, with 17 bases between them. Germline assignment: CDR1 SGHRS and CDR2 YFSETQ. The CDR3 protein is CASSSGRGDSETQYF. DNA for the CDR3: TGCGCCAGCAGCAGTGGGCGCGGGGACTCAGAGACCCAGTACTTC.

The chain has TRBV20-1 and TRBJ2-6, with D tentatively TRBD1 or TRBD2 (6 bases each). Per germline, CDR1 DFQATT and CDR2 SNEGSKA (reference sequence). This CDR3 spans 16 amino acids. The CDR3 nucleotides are TGCAGCGGCCTTGACATGGGGGGCACTGGGGCCAACGTCCTGACTTTC. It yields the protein CSGLDMGGTGANVLTF.

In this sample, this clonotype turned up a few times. CDR3: CATRKGAGALRLGEQFF. DNA of the CDR3: TGTGCCACCCGAAAAGGGGCAGGAGCCCTTCGTTTGGGTGAGCAGTTCTTC. This rearrangement joins TRBV15 to TRBJ2-1; D is perhaps TRBD1 (5 bases). The CDR3 consists of 17 residues. Germline-derived CDR1 and CDR2 are LNHNV and YYDKDF (reference sequence). Deletions cut 8 bases from V and 9 bases from J, with 29 bases between.

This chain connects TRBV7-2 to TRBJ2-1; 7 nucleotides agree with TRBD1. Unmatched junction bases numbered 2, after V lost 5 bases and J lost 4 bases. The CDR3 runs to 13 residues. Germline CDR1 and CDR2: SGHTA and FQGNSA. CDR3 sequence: CASSTDRYNEQFF. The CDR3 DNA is TGTGCCAGCAGCACGGACAGGTACAATGAGCAGTTCTTC.

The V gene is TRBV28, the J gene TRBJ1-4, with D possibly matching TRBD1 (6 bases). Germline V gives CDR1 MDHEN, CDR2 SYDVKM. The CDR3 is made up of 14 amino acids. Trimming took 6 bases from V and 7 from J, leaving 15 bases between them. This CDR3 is CASRKGGHLEKLFF. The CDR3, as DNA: TGTGCCAGCAGAAAGGGGGGACACCTTGAAAAACTGTTTTTT.

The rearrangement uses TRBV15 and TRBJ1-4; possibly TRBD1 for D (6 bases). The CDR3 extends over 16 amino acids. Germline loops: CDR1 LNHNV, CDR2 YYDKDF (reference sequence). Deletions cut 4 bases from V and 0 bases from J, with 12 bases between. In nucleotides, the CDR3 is TGTGCCACCAGCAAGGGGGGCTCTGCAACTAATGAAAAACTGTTTTTT. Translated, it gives CATSKGGSATNEKLFF.

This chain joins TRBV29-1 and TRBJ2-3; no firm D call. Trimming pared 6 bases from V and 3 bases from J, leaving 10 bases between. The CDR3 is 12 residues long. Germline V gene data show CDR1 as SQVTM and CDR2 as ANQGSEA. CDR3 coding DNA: TGCAGCGTAATGTTCCTTACAGATACGCAGTATTTT. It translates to CSVMFLTDTQYF.

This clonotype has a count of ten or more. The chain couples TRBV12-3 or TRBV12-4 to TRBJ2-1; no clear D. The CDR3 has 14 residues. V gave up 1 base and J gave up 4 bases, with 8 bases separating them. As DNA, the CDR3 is TGTGCCAGCAGTTTAGTAGGGCTATACAATGAGCAGTTCTTC. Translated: CASSLVGLYNEQFF.

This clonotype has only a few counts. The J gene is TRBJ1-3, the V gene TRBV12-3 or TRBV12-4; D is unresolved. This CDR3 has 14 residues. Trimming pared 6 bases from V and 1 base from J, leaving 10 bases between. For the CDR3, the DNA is TGTGCCAGCAGGAGACCGGGTTCTGGAAACACCATATATTTT. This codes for CASRRPGSGNTIYF.

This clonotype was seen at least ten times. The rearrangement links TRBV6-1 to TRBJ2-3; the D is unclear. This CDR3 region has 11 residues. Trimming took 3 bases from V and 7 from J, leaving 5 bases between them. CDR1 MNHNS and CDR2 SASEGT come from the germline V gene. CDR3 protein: CASSERHTQYF. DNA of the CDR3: TGTGCCAGCAGTGAGAGACATACGCAGTATTTT.

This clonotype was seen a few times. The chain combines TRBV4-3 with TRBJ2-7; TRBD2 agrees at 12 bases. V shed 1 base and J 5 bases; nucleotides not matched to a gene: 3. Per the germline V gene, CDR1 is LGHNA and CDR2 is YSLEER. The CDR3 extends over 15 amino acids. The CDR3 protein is CASSQVTSGGHEQYF. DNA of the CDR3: TGCGCCAGCAGCCAAGTGACTAGCGGGGGCCACGAGCAGTACTTC.

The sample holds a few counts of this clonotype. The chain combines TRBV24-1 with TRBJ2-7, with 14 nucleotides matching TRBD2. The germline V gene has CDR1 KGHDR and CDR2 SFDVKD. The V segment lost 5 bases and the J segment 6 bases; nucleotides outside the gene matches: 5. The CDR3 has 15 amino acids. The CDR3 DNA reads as TGTGCCACCAGTGCCGGGACTAGCGGGAGAGGCGAGCAGTACTTC. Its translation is CATSAGTSGRGEQYF.

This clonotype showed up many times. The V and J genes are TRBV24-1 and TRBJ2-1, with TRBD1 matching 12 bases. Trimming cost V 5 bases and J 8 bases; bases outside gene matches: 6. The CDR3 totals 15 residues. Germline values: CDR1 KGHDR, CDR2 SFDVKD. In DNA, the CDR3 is TGTGCCACCAGTGGGGGACAGGGGGCTATGGATGAGCAGTTCTTC. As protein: CATSGGQGAMDEQFF.

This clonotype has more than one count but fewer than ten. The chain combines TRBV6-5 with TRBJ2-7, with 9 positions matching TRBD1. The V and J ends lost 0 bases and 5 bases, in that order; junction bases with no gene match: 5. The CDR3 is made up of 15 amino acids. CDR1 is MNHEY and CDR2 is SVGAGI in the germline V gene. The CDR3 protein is CASSYSRDRADEQYF. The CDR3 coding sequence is TGTGCCAGCAGTTACTCTCGGGACAGGGCGGACGAGCAGTACTTC.